This T cell receptor (beta chain) is from a study of control samples from healthy donors and cancer patients. The method was immunoSEQ multiplex PCR; TCRdb's version includes in-frame clones alone and lacks a portion of them. The sample contains approximately 79,000 clones, 70% to 90% of which appear only once. Per the germline V gene, CDR1 is KGHSH and CDR2 is LQKENI. J gave up 2 bases and V 6 bases, and 8 bases lay outside the gene matches. The CDR3 consists of 15 residues. Sequenced material: blood. This sequence originates from a man over 45 in good health. V usage is TRBV18 and J usage is TRBJ2-3; TRBD1 matches 7 bases. The chain's CDR3 is CASSLDRVDTDTQYF. CDR3 coding DNA: TGTGCCAGCTCTCTCGACAGGGTCGACACAGATACGCAGTATTTT. Based on the CDR3 plus reference TRBV18 and TRBJ2-3, the full variable domain is NAGVMQNPRHLVRRRGQEARLRCSPMKGHSHVYWYRQLPEEGLKFMVYLQKENIIDESGMPKERFSAEFPKEGPSILRIQQVVRGDSAAYFCASSLDRVDTDTQYFGPGTRLTVL.